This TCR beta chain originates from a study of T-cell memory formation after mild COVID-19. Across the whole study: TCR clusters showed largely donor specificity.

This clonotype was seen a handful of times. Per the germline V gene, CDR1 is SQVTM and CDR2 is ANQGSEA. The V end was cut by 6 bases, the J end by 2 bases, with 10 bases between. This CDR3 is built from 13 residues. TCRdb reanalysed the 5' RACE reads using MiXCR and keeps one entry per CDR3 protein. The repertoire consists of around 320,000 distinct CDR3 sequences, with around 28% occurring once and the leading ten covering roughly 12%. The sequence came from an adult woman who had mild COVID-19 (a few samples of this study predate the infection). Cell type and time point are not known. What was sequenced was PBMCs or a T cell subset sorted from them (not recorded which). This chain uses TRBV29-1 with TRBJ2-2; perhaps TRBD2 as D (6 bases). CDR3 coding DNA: TGCAGCGTGCGGGACGGTAACACCGGGGAGCTGTTTTTT. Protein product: CSVRDGNTGELFF.